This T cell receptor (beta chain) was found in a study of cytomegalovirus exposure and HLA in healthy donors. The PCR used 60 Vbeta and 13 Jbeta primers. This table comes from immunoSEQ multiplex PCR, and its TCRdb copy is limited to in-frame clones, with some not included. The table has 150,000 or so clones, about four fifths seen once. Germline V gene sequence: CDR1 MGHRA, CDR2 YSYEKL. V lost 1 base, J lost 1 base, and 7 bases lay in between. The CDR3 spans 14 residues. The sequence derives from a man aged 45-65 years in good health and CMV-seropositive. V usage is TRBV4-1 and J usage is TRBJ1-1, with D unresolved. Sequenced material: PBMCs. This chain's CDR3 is CASSQVPGNTEAFF. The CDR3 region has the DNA TGCGCCAGCAGCCAAGTCCCAGGGAACACTGAAGCTTTCTTT.